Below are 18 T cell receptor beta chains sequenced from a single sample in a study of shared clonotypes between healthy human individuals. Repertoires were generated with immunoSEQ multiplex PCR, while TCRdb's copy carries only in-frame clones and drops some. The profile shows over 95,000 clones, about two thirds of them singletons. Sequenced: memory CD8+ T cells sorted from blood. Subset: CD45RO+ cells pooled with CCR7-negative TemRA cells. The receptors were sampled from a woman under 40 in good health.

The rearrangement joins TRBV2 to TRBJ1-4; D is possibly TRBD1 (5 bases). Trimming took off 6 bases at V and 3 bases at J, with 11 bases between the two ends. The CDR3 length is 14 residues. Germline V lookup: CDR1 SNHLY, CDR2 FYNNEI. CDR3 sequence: CASRQGTSNEKLFF. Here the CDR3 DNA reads TGTGCCAGCAGGCAGGGTACGTCTAATGAAAAACTGTTTTTT.

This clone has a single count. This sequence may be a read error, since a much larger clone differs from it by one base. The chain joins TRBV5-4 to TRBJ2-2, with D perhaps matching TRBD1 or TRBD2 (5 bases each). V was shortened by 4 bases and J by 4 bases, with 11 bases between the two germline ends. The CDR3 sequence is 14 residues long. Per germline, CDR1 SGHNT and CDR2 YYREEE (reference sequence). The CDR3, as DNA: TGTGCCAGCAGCCAAGGGGAGACCACCGGGGAGCTGTTTTTT. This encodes CASSQGETTGELFF.

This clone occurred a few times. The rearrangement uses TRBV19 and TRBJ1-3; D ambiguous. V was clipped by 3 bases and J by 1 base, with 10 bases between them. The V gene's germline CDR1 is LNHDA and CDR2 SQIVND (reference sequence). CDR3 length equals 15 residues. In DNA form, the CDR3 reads TGTGCCAGTAGTATTCTGGGCAGTTCTGGAAACACCATATATTTT. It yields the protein CASSILGSSGNTIYF. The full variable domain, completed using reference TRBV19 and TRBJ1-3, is DGGITQSPKYLFRKEGQNVTLSCEQNLNHDAMYWYRQDPGQGLRLIYYSQIVNDFQKGDIAEGYSVSREKKESFPLTVTSAQKNPTAFYLCASSILGSSGNTIYFGEGSWLTVV.

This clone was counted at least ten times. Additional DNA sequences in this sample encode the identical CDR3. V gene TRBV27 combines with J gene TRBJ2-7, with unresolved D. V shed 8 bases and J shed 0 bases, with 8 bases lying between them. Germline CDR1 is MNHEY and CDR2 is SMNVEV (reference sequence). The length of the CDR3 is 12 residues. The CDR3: CASYSSSYEQYF. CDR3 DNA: TGTGCCAGCTACTCTAGCTCCTACGAGCAGTACTTC.

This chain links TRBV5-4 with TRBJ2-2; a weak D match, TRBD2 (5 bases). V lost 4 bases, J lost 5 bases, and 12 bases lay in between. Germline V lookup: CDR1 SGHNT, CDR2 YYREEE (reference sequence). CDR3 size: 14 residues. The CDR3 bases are TGTGCCAGCAGCCCCCCGGAGGTAACCGGGGAGCTGTTTTTT. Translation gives CASSPPEVTGELFF.

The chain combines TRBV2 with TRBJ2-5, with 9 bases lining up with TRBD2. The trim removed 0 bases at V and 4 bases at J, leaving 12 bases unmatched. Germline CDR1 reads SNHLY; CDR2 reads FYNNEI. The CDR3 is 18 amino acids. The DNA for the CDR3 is TGTGCCAGCAGTGAAGCGCTTCGCGGGAGGGTTTTGGGAGAGACCCAGTACTTC. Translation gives CASSEALRGRVLGETQYF.

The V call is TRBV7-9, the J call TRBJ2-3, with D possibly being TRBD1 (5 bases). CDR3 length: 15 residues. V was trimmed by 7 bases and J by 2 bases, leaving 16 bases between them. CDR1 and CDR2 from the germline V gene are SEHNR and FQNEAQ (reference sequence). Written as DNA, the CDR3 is TGTGCCAGCACCCCCCCAGGGATTTCCACAGATACGCAGTATTTT. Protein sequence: CASTPPGISTDTQYF.

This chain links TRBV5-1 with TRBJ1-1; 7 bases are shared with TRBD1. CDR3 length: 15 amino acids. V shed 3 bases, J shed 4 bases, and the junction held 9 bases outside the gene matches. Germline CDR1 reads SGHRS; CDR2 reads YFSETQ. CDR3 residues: CASSSPTGWGTEAFF. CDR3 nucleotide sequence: TGCGCCAGCAGCTCACCGACAGGGTGGGGCACTGAAGCTTTCTTT.

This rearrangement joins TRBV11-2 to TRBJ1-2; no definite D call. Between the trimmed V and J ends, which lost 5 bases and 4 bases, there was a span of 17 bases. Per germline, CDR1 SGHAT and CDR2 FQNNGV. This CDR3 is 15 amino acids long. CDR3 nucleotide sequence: TGTGCCAGCAGCCCAGAAAGCGGCGGAGTCTATGGCTACACCTTC. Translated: CASSPESGGVYGYTF.

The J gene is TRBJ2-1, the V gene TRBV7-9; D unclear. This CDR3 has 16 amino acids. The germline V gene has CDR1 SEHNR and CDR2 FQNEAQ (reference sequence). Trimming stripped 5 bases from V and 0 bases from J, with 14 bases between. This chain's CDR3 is CASSPREVHSYNEQFF. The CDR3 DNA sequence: TGTGCCAGCAGCCCTCGAGAAGTCCACTCCTACAATGAGCAGTTCTTC.

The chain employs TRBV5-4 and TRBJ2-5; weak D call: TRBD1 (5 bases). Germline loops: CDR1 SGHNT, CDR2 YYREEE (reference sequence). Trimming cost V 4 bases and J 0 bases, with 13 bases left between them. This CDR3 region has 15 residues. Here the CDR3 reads CASSEGPGNQETQYF. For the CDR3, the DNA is TGTGCCAGCAGCGAAGGGCCAGGGAACCAAGAGACCCAGTACTTC.

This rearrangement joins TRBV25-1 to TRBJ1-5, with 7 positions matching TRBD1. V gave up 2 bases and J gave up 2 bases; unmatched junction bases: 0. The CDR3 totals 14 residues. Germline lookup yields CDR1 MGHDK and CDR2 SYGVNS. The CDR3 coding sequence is TGTGCCAGCAGTGAAGGACAGGGCAATCAGCCCCAGCATTTT. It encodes CASSEGQGNQPQHF. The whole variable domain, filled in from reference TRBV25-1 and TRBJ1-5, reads EADIYQTPRYLVIGTGKKITLECSQTMGHDKMYWYQQDPGMELHLIHYSYGVNSTEKGDLSSESTVSRIRTEHFPLTLESARPSHTSQYLCASSEGQGNQPQHFGDGTRLSIL.

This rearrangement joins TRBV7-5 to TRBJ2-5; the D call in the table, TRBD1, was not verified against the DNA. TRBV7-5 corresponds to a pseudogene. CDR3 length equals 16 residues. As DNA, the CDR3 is TGTGTCAGAACCACTTTTATCAGGGTTAGATCGGAGACCCAGTACTTC. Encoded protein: CVRTTFIRVRSETQYF.

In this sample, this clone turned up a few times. The CDR3 region has the DNA TGTGCCAGCAGCTTGGGACTAGCGGAAGAGACCCAGTACTTC. Its protein product is CASSLGLAEETQYF. V gene TRBV11-2 combines with J gene TRBJ2-5; 11 nucleotides align to TRBD2. This CDR3 is built from 14 residues. Germline V gives CDR1 SGHAT, CDR2 FQNNGV. The V segment lost 3 bases and the J segment 3 bases; nucleotides outside the gene matches: 0.

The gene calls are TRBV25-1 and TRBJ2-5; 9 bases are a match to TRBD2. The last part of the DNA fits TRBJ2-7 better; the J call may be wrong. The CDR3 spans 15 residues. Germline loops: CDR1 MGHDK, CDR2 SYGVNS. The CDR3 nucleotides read TGTGCCAGCAGTGACCCCGGACTAGCGTCCCACGAGCAGTACTTC. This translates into CASSDPGLASHEQYF.

CDR3 sequence reads: CAISESGQVYGYTF. Written as DNA, the CDR3 is TGTGCCATCAGTGAGTCGGGGCAAGTCTATGGCTACACCTTC. The chain combines TRBV10-3 with TRBJ1-2, with a weak D call TRBD1 (5 bases). This CDR3 is built from 14 residues. CDR1 is ENHRY, CDR2 SYGVKD, per germline. The V end was cut by 0 bases, the J end by 4 bases, with 9 bases between.

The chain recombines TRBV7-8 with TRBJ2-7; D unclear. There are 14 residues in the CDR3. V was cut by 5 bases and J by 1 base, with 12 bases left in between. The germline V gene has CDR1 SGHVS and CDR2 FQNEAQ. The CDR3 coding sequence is TGTGCCAGCAGCATTGACGGATCTTCCTACGAGCAGTACTTC. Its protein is CASSIDGSSYEQYF.

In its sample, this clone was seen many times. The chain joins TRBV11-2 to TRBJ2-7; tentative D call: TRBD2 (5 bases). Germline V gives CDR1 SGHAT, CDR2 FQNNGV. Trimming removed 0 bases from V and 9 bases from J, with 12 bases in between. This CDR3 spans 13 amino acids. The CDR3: CASSLDLGSGQYF. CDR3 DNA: TGTGCCAGCAGCTTAGATCTAGGAAGCGGGCAGTACTTC.